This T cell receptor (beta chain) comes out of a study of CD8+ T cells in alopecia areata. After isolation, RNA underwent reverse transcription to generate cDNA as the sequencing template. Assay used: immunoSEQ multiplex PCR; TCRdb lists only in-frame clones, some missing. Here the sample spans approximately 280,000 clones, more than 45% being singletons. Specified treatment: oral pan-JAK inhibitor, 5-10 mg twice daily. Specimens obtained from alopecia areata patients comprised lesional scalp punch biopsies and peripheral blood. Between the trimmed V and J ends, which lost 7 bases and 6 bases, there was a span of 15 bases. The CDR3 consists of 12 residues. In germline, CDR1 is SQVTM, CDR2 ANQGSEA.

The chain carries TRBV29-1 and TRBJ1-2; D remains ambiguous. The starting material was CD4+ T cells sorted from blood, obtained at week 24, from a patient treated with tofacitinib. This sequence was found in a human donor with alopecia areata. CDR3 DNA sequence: TGCAGCGCCAGGCTTTCGAGTGATGGCTACACCTTC. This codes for CSARLSSDGYTF.